One and the same sample provided the 27 T cell receptor beta chains below, sequenced in a study of cytomegalovirus exposure and HLA in healthy donors. Vbeta (60) and Jbeta (13) primers were used in the PCR. The data were produced by immunoSEQ multiplex PCR, yet TCRdb's version contains in-frame clones alone and is incomplete. The sample lists 150,000 to 200,000 clones; over 70% were seen once. The sequenced sample was PBMCs. These TCRs come from a woman aged 25 to 45 in good health and CMV-seropositive.

The chain employs TRBV19 and TRBJ2-7; 10 nucleotides match TRBD1. Germline V CDR1 and CDR2: LNHDA, SQIVND (reference sequence). V trimming: 4 bases; J trimming: 5 bases; junction bases outside the gene matches: 11. The CDR3 is 16 residues long. The DNA of the CDR3 is TGTGCCAGTAGTACCTCGGGACAGGGGAGAGAGCACGAGCAGTACTTC. Translation gives CASSTSGQGREHEQYF.

This chain uses TRBV5-4 with TRBJ2-1; TRBD2 matches 7 bases. Germline lookup yields CDR1 SGHNT and CDR2 YYREEE (reference sequence). J was trimmed by 4 bases and V by 7 bases; bases with no gene match: 5. The CDR3 is 13 amino acids. CDR3 DNA sequence: TGTGCCAGCGCTCGGGGGGATTACAATGAGCAGTTCTTC. Protein product: CASARGDYNEQFF.

The chain joins TRBV29-1 to TRBJ1-2, with TRBD1 as a possible D gene (6 bases). Trimming cost V 7 bases and J 5 bases, with 14 bases left between them. This CDR3 region has 12 residues. Germline CDR1 is SQVTM and CDR2 is ANQGSEA. CDR3 sequence reads: CSADRQGYGYTF. The CDR3 DNA follows: TGCAGCGCTGACCGCCAGGGGTATGGCTACACCTTC.

In this sample, this clone turned up a few times. The V call is TRBV6-5, the J call TRBJ1-1, with D maybe TRBD1 (5 bases). The ends were cut back, 4 bases at V and 10 bases at J, with 13 bases in the middle. In germline, CDR1 is MNHEY, CDR2 SVGAGI. This CDR3 has 12 residues. CDR3 sequence reads: CASSSSGGVAFF. CDR3 nucleotides: TGTGCCAGCAGTTCCTCTGGGGGGGTAGCTTTCTTT.

This rearrangement joins TRBV5-4 to TRBJ2-1; unclear D gene. Germline assignment: CDR1 SGHNT and CDR2 YYREEE (reference sequence). The CDR3 runs 12 residues. Trimming removed 0 bases at V and 8 bases at J, with 6 bases between. The CDR3 reads CASSLVADEQFF. The DNA for the CDR3 is TGTGCCAGCAGCTTGGTGGCTGATGAGCAGTTCTTC.

The rearrangement links TRBV19 to TRBJ2-7; 13 bases align to TRBD2. Germline CDR1 and CDR2: LNHDA and SQIVND (reference sequence). Unmatched junction bases numbered 10, after V lost 4 bases and J lost 4 bases. There are 17 residues in the CDR3. This CDR3 reads CASSKGGLAGDSYEQYF. The CDR3 bases are TGTGCCAGTAGTAAGGGAGGACTAGCGGGAGATTCTTACGAGCAGTACTTC.

This chain joins TRBV19 and TRBJ2-3; D gene unclear. The CDR3 consists of 14 residues. CDR1 and CDR2 (germline): LNHDA, SQIVND (reference sequence). The V end was cut by 3 bases, the J end by 2 bases, with 9 bases between. The CDR3 reads CASSIPRNTDTQYF. The CDR3 DNA reads TGTGCCAGTAGTATTCCCAGGAACACAGATACGCAGTATTTT. The full variable domain, rest sourced from reference TRBV19 and TRBJ2-3, is DGGITQSPKYLFRKEGQNVTLSCEQNLNHDAMYWYRQDPGQGLRLIYYSQIVNDFQKGDIAEGYSVSREKKESFPLTVTSAQKNPTAFYLCASSIPRNTDTQYFGPGTRLTVL.

The rearrangement uses TRBV6-1 and TRBJ1-1, with TRBD1 as a possible D gene (6 bases). CDR1 MNHNS and CDR2 SASEGT come from the germline V gene. With 8 bases removed from V and 1 base from J, the gap between germline ends came to 14 bases. CDR3 size: 14 residues. This chain's CDR3 is CASPLDRQNTEAFF. The CDR3 bases are TGTGCCAGCCCCCTGGACAGACAGAACACTGAAGCTTTCTTT.

The J gene is TRBJ2-2, the V gene TRBV5-1; a possible D gene is TRBD1 (6 bases). Per germline, CDR1 SGHRS and CDR2 YFSETQ. This CDR3 region has 15 residues. Trimming took 7 bases from V and 1 from J, leaving 14 bases between them. The CDR3 protein is CASGQRGQNTGELFF. CDR3 sequence (DNA): TGCGCCAGCGGACAAAGGGGACAGAACACCGGGGAGCTGTTTTTT.

Here the CDR3 reads CAWSVQVSQPQHF. As DNA, the CDR3 is TGTGCCTGGAGTGTACAAGTATCGCAGCCCCAGCATTTT. The genes are TRBV30 and TRBJ1-5; no definite D call. V was shortened by 0 bases and J by 7 bases, with 10 bases between the two germline ends. Per germline, CDR1 GTSNPN and CDR2 SVGIG (reference sequence). The CDR3 totals 13 residues. The full variable domain, with the rest looked up from reference TRBV30 and TRBJ1-5, is SQTIHQWPATLVQPVGSPLSLECTVEGTSNPNLYWYRQAAGRGLQLLFYSVGIGQISSEVPQNLSASRPQDRQFILSSKKLLLSDSGFYLCAWSVQVSQPQHFGDGTRLSIL.

The J gene is TRBJ1-1, the V gene TRBV11-2; perhaps TRBD1 as D (5 bases). Germline V gene lookup returns CDR1 SGHAT and CDR2 FQNNGV. CDR3 length equals 13 residues. The V gene lost 1 base and the J gene lost 4 bases, with 7 bases spanning the gap. CDR3 DNA: TGTGCCAGCAGCTTAGCCGGGGGCACTGAAGCTTTCTTT. This encodes CASSLAGGTEAFF.

This chain connects TRBV7-2 to TRBJ2-3, with 8 nucleotides matching TRBD2. There are 16 residues in the CDR3. J gave up 6 bases and V 4 bases, and 12 bases lay outside the gene matches. Germline assignment: CDR1 SGHTA and CDR2 FQGNSA. The CDR3 spells CASSSRGAGVSDTQYF. The CDR3 DNA reads TGTGCCAGCAGCTCCCGAGGAGCGGGAGTTTCGGATACGCAGTATTTT.

This clone has more than one count but fewer than ten. The rearrangement links TRBV11-1 to TRBJ2-1, with 10 bases identical to TRBD2. The CDR3 contains 17 residues. V lost 5 bases, J lost 7 bases, and 14 bases stayed unmatched. The germline V gene has CDR1 SGHAT and CDR2 FQDESV (reference sequence). CDR3 sequence reads: CASSPNLAGAFMNEQFF. The CDR3 DNA reads TGTGCCAGCAGCCCGAACCTAGCGGGAGCTTTCATGAATGAGCAGTTCTTC.

This sequence joins TRBV13 and TRBJ2-7, with a weak D call TRBD2 (6 bases). The CDR3 runs to 15 residues. Trimming cost V 0 bases and J 3 bases, with 12 bases left between them. Germline values: CDR1 PRHDT, CDR2 FYEKMQ (reference sequence). The CDR3 DNA follows: TGTGCCAGCAGCTTAGGCGGGAGAGGAGTCTACGAGCAGTACTTC. This codes for CASSLGGRGVYEQYF.

The table lists this clone with a count of one. The CDR3, as DNA: TGTGCCAGTACACTGGAGGGATACGGCACCGGGGAGCTGTTTTTT. Its protein is CASTLEGYGTGELFF. This chain uses TRBV2 with TRBJ2-2; D might be TRBD2 (6 bases). There are 15 residues in the CDR3. From germline, CDR1 is SNHLY and CDR2 FYNNEI. V was pared by 9 bases and J by 4 bases, with 18 bases between. The full variable domain, completed using reference TRBV2 and TRBJ2-2, is EPEVTQTPSHQVTQMGQEVILRCVPISNHLYFYWYRQILGQKVEFLVSFYNNEISEKSEIFDDQFSVERPDGSNFTLKIRSTKLEDSAMYFCASTLEGYGTGELFFGEGSRLTVL.

This clone appeared a few times. This chain links TRBV28 with TRBJ2-7; 11 bases align to TRBD2. CDR1 and CDR2 from the germline V gene are MDHEN and SYDVKM. The CDR3 runs to 20 residues. The trim removed 3 bases at V and 0 bases at J, leaving 16 bases unmatched. Here the CDR3 reads CASSFPSGLAGGSSSYEQYF. CDR3 bases: TGTGCCAGCAGTTTCCCGTCGGGGCTAGCGGGAGGATCTAGCTCCTACGAGCAGTACTTC. Full variable domain (remainder filled in from reference TRBV28 and TRBJ2-7): DVKVTQSSRYLVKRTGEKVFLECVQDMDHENMFWYRQDPGLGLRLIYFSYDVKMKEKGDIPEGYSVSREKKERFSLILESASTNQTSMYLCASSFPSGLAGGSSSYEQYFGPGTRLTVT.

The chain joins TRBV7-8 to TRBJ2-5; 9 bases fit TRBD2. The J call may be in error: the DNA end matches TRBJ2-7 better. The CDR3 has 16 amino acids. Germline CDR1 is SGHVS and CDR2 is FQNEAQ. CDR3 coding DNA: TGTGCCAGCAGCTTAGTAGGTAGCGGGAGCTCCTACGAGCAGTACTTC. It encodes CASSLVGSGSSYEQYF.

V is TRBV9 and J is TRBJ1-5, with 7 bases identical to TRBD1. CDR1 is SGDLS and CDR2 is YYNGEE in the germline V gene. V gave up 5 bases and J gave up 3 bases; unmatched junction bases: 8. The CDR3 contains 15 residues. CDR3 sequence (DNA): TGTGCCAGCAGTTTCGCAGGGGGAGACAATCAGCCCCAGCATTTT. This codes for CASSFAGGDNQPQHF.

The V gene is TRBV6-1, the J gene TRBJ2-5, with 9 bases that match TRBD1. The CDR3 consists of 15 residues. After removal of 8 bases from V and 3 bases from J, the junction contained 10 bases not matched to a gene. Germline V lookup: CDR1 MNHNS, CDR2 SASEGT. The chain's CDR3 is CASLAPGTGKETQYF. In DNA, the CDR3 is TGTGCCAGCCTGGCCCCCGGGACAGGGAAAGAGACCCAGTACTTC.

The CDR3 nucleotides are TGTGCCAGCTCACCAGGCAGATACTACGAGCAGTACTTC. Translation: CASSPGRYYEQYF. This chain links TRBV18 with TRBJ2-7; D not resolved. The CDR3 is 13 amino acids. V was pared by 2 bases and J by 3 bases, with 8 bases between. Per the germline V gene, CDR1 is KGHSH and CDR2 is LQKENI.

The chain has TRBV10-3 and TRBJ2-2, with 9 bases aligning to TRBD2. J gave up 4 bases and V 11 bases, and 11 bases lay outside the gene matches. Germline V gives CDR1 ENHRY, CDR2 SYGVKD. This CDR3 comprises 15 residues. CDR3 protein: CAHRAGREGTGELFF. The CDR3 DNA reads as TGTGCCCACCGAGCCGGGCGGGAGGGCACCGGGGAGCTGTTTTTT.

This clone was seen a handful of times. This rearrangement joins TRBV10-3 to TRBJ2-5; TRBD1 is a possible D gene (5 bases). Germline-derived CDR1 and CDR2 are ENHRY and SYGVKD. Trimming removed 4 bases at V and 3 bases at J, with 9 bases between. The CDR3 consists of 13 residues. The CDR3 coding sequence is TGTGCCATCAGTGCAGGGCAGAAAGAGACCCAGTACTTC. Its translation is CAISAGQKETQYF.

This clone was detected once. The genes are TRBV4-1 and TRBJ2-1; 9 bases are shared with TRBD2. Germline V CDR1 and CDR2: MGHRA, YSYEKL. The CDR3 spans 15 residues. Unmatched junction bases numbered 15, after V lost 4 bases and J lost 14 bases. CDR3 bases: TGCGCCAGCAGCCCGGGGGGGCGGCTAGCGGGATGGGAGTTCTTC. Translation gives CASSPGGRLAGWEFF.

J is TRBJ1-4 and V is TRBV5-6; TRBD1 matches at 7 bases. CDR3 length: 16 residues. Germline assignment: CDR1 SGHDT and CDR2 YYEEEE. V shed 1 base and J 0 bases; nucleotides not matched to a gene: 3. CDR3 region: CASSLRGRSTNEKLFF. The DNA of the CDR3 is TGTGCCAGCAGCTTGAGGGGGCGATCAACTAATGAAAAACTGTTTTTT.

The chain has TRBV11-3 and TRBJ2-1; D perhaps matches TRBD2 (6 bases). V lost 8 bases, J lost 7 bases, and 21 bases lay in between. CDR3 length: 15 amino acids. The germline V gene encodes CDR1 SGHNT and CDR2 YENEEA. In nucleotides, the CDR3 is TGTGCCAGCCAGCGGGCGGGCGAGGTTACAAATGAGCAGTTCTTC. Translation: CASQRAGEVTNEQFF. Full variable domain (remainder filled in from reference TRBV11-3 and TRBJ2-1): EAGVVQSPRYKIIEKKQPVAFWCNPISGHNTLYWYLQNLGQGPELLIRYENEEAVDDSQLPKDRFSAERLKGVDSTLKIQPAELGDSAVYLCASQRAGEVTNEQFFGPGTRLTVL.

This clone was counted only a few times. This chain joins TRBV19 and TRBJ1-5; 8 nucleotides agree with TRBD1. V was clipped by 6 bases and J by 3 bases; unmatched bases: 4. The CDR3 totals 14 residues. Per germline, CDR1 LNHDA and CDR2 SQIVND (reference sequence). CDR3 in DNA: TGTGCCAGTAGGGACAGGGCGGCCAATCAGCCCCAGCATTTT. Protein: CASRDRAANQPQHF.

This clone was seen a few times. J is TRBJ1-2 and V is TRBV28; 12 bases are a match to TRBD1. There are 16 residues in the CDR3. The V and J ends lost 3 bases and 8 bases, in that order; junction bases with no gene match: 10. Germline values: CDR1 MDHEN, CDR2 SYDVKM. The CDR3 region is CASSFSGTGGREGYTF. The CDR3 bases are TGTGCCAGCAGTTTCTCAGGGACAGGGGGCAGAGAAGGCTACACCTTC.